The 8 T cell receptor beta chains below all came from one sample that was sequenced in a study of Ad26.COV2.S vaccination and SARS-CoV-2 variants. Treatment: some 19 received Ad26.COV2.S at low or high dose, single or two shots; a few received placebo; per-sample allocation not given. Day 63 after the first vaccine or placebo injection was the time point for sampling. Clones were read by immunoSEQ multiplex PCR, and TCRdb kept only the in-frame ones, dropping some. The data contain roughly 400,000 clones, approximately 90% of them singletons. The starting material was peripheral blood, obtained in a trial of Ad26.COV2.S vaccine versus placebo. All receptors come from a person aged 18-60 years who received the Ad26.COV2.S COVID-19 vaccine or a placebo.

The genes are TRBV11-2 and TRBJ2-7, with D perhaps matching TRBD2 (6 bases). V dropped 1 base and J dropped 3 bases, with 16 bases sitting between them. The CDR3 is 16 residues long. Germline V gives CDR1 SGHAT, CDR2 FQNNGV. In DNA form, the CDR3 reads TGTGCCAGCAGCTTAGGGCAGGGTCGACTAGTCTACGAGCAGTACTTC. It encodes CASSLGQGRLVYEQYF.

This chain uses TRBV30 with TRBJ2-3; D is unresolved. This CDR3 has 12 amino acids. Germline loops: CDR1 GTSNPN, CDR2 SVGIG (reference sequence). V was pared by 0 bases and J by 6 bases, with 7 bases between. The CDR3 DNA follows: TGTGCCTGGAGTGTAAAAGGCGATACGCAGTATTTT. It encodes CAWSVKGDTQYF.

The chain joins TRBV13 to TRBJ2-1; 8 bases are a match to TRBD2. The germline V gene encodes CDR1 PRHDT and CDR2 FYEKMQ (reference sequence). The CDR3 has 15 amino acids. J was trimmed by 4 bases and V by 5 bases; bases with no gene match: 7. The CDR3 loop is CASSPPTSDYNEQFF. The CDR3 DNA is TGTGCCAGCAGCCCCCCGACTAGCGATTACAATGAGCAGTTCTTC.

The V call is TRBV7-6, the J call TRBJ2-2; D ambiguous. The CDR3 loop spans 16 amino acids. In germline, CDR1 is SGHVS, CDR2 FNYEAQ. With 2 bases removed from V and 6 bases from J, the gap between germline ends came to 16 bases. CDR3 region: CASSLSRSEGAGELFF. The CDR3 DNA is TGTGCCAGCAGCTTATCGAGGTCGGAAGGAGCCGGGGAGCTGTTTTTT.

The V gene is TRBV9, the J gene TRBJ2-1; D possibly corresponds to TRBD1 (6 bases). The CDR3 is 17 residues long. CDR1 is SGDLS and CDR2 is YYNGEE in the germline V gene. V was cut by 0 bases and J by 0 bases, with 13 bases left in between. CDR3 sequence (DNA): TGTGCCAGCAGCGTAGGGGGGCGGATAAGCTCCTACAATGAGCAGTTCTTC. Translated: CASSVGGRISSYNEQFF.

This clone came up once. The V and J genes are TRBV20-1 and TRBJ2-1, with 9 bases matching TRBD2. The V gene end was trimmed by 3 bases and the J gene end by 1 base; junction bases not matched to a gene: 7. The germline CDR1 and CDR2 sequences are DFQATT and SNEGSKA (reference sequence). This CDR3 comprises 16 residues. The CDR3 DNA reads as TGCAGTGCTAGTGGCGGGAGGGCCCGATCCTACAATGAGCAGTTCTTC. Amino acid sequence: CSASGGRARSYNEQFF.

The V gene is TRBV28, the J gene TRBJ1-4; D unresolved. V lost 7 bases, J lost 8 bases, and 14 bases lay in between. The CDR3 totals 13 residues. Germline CDR1 MDHEN, CDR2 SYDVKM. The DNA for the CDR3 is TGTGCCAGCACCGAGGGCGGGCGCGAAAAACTGTTTTTT. Translation gives CASTEGGREKLFF.

The V and J genes are TRBV4-2 and TRBJ2-3; 11 bases match TRBD2. The V segment lost 4 bases and the J segment 9 bases; nucleotides outside the gene matches: 6. CDR1 is LGHNA, CDR2 YNFKEQ, per germline. The CDR3 extends over 14 amino acids. For the CDR3, the DNA is TGTGCCAGCAGCCGCGAGGTAGCGGGAGGGACGCAGTATTTT. Its translation: CASSREVAGGTQYF.